The following is a T cell receptor beta chain sequence with its context. Its antigen is unknown. V lost 7 bases and J 5 bases, leaving 14 bases between the germline ends. Per the germline V gene, CDR1 is KGHSH and CDR2 is LQKENI. CDR3 length equals 13 residues. Researchers ran the PCR with 60 Vbeta and 13 Jbeta primers. Clones were read by immunoSEQ multiplex PCR, and TCRdb kept only the in-frame ones, dropping some. This sample's clone table lists approximately 150,000 clones. These data come from a study of cytomegalovirus exposure and HLA in healthy donors. Study-level findings and limits: Presence/absence results assume similar sequencing depth per donor, which may not hold. For cytomegalovirus status, the classifier reportedly gave diagnoses with high specificity and sensitivity. Apparent HLA restriction characterized most CMV-associated TCR beta chains in a later analysis.

This rearrangement joins TRBV18 to TRBJ1-2; no definite D call. The sequence came from a woman aged 50 to 65 in good health and CMV-seronegative. The sequenced material came from PBMCs. The CDR3 here is CASLAEVEYGYTF. The CDR3 nucleotides are TGTGCCAGCTTAGCAGAGGTCGAGTATGGCTACACCTTC.